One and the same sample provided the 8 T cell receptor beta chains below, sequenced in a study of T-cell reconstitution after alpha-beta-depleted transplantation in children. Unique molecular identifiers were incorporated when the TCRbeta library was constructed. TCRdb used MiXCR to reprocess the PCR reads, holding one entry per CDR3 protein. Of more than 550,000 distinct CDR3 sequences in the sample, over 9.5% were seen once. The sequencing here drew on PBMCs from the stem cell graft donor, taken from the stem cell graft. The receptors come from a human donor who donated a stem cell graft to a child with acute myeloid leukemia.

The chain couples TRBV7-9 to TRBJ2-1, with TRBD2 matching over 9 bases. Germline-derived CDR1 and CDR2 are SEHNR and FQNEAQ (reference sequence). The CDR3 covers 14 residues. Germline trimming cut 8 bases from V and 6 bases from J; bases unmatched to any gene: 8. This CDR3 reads CASAGVAGVNEQFF. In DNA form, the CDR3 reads TGTGCCAGCGCGGGGGTAGCGGGAGTCAATGAGCAGTTCTTC.

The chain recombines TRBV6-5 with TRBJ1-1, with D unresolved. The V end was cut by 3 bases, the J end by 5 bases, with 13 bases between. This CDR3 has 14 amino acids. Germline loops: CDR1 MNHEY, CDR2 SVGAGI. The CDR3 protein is CASSYEGGETEAFF. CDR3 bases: TGTGCCAGCAGTTATGAGGGAGGAGAGACTGAAGCTTTCTTT.

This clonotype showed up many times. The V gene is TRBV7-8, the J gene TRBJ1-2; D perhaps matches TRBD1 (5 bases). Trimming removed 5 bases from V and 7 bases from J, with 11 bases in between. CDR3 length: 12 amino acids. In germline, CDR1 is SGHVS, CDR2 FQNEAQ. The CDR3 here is CASSQTDVGYTF. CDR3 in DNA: TGTGCCAGCAGCCAGACAGACGTTGGCTACACCTTC.

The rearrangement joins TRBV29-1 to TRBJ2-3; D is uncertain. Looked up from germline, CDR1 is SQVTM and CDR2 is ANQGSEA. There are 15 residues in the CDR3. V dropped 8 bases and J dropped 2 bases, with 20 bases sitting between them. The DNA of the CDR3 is TGCAGCACATTCGGAAGGGCCACCTCCACAGATACGCAGTATTTT. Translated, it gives CSTFGRATSTDTQYF.

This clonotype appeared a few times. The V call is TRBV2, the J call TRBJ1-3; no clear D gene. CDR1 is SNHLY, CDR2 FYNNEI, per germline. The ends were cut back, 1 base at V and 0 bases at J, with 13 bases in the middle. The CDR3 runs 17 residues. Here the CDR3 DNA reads TGTGCCAGCAGTGAAGGTACAGCCTCTTTCTCTGGAAACACCATATATTTT. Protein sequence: CASSEGTASFSGNTIYF.

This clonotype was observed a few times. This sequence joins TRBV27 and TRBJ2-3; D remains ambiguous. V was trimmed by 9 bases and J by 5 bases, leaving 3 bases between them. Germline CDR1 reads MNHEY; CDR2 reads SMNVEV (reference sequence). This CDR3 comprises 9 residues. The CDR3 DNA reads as TGTGCCAGGATAGATACGCAGTATTTT. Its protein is CARIDTQYF.

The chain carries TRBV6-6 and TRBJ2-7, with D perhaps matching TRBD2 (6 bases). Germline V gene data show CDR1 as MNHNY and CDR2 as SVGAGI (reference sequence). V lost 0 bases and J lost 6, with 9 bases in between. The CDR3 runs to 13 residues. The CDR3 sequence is CASSYSPGGEQYF. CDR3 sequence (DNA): TGTGCCAGCAGTTACTCCCCCGGGGGCGAGCAGTACTTC.

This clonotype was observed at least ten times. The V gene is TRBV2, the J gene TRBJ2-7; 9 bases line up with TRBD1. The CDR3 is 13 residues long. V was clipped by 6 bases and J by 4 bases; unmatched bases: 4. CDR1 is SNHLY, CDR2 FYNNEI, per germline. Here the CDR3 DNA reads TGTGCCAGCAGCCGGGACAGGGTTTACGAGCAGTACTTC. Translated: CASSRDRVYEQYF.